The 22 T cell receptor beta chains below come from one sample, sequenced in a study of T cells in narcolepsy. Using immunoSEQ multiplex PCR, the repertoire was profiled, and TCRdb retains in-frame clones only, with some absent. Found here are tens of thousands of clones, roughly four fifths of them singletons; the top ten hold roughly 0.76%. Material for sequencing was CD45RA- memory CD4+ T cells from PBMCs. Receptor source: a human donor with narcolepsy.

The V gene is TRBV27, the J gene TRBJ2-4; the D gene is possibly TRBD2 (7 bases). Germline CDR1 and CDR2: MNHEY and SMNVEV (reference sequence). The CDR3 has 15 amino acids. The V gene lost 5 bases and the J gene lost 9 bases, with 20 bases spanning the gap. CDR3 coding DNA: TGTGCCAGCAGTCCTCTACGGGGGGCGCAAGGCATTCAGTACTTC. Protein sequence: CASSPLRGAQGIQYF.

The CDR3 region is CASSLVSRAAFF. CDR3 sequence (DNA): TGTGCCAGCAGCTTAGTGAGCAGGGCGGCTTTCTTT. J is TRBJ1-1 and V is TRBV11-2, with D possibly matching TRBD1 (5 bases). The germline V and J ends were trimmed by 1 base and 11 bases, with 11 bases remaining between them. The CDR3 runs 12 residues. Germline V gene sequence: CDR1 SGHAT, CDR2 FQNNGV.

The rearrangement links TRBV7-8 to TRBJ1-2; unclear D gene. Trimming removed 5 bases at V and 6 bases at J, with 13 bases between. The CDR3 has 13 residues. Germline CDR1 is SGHVS and CDR2 is FQNEAQ. The CDR3 sequence: CASSLMATDGYTF. As DNA, the CDR3 is TGTGCCAGCAGCCTGATGGCAACGGATGGCTACACCTTC.

The V and J genes are TRBV2 and TRBJ1-6; D might be TRBD1 (5 bases). This CDR3 contains 15 residues. Trimming pared 3 bases from V and 7 bases from J, leaving 13 bases between. Per the germline V gene, CDR1 is SNHLY and CDR2 is FYNNEI. CDR3 in DNA: TGTGCCAGCAGTGATGGGCAGGGTATGAATTCACCCCTCCACTTT. Amino acids: CASSDGQGMNSPLHF. The complete variable domain, with remaining parts taken from reference TRBV2 and TRBJ1-6, reads EPEVTQTPSHQVTQMGQEVILRCVPISNHLYFYWYRQILGQKVEFLVSFYNNEISEKSEIFDDQFSVERPDGSNFTLKIRSTKLEDSAMYFCASSDGQGMNSPLHFGNGTRLTVT.

This clone was seen only once. Written as DNA, the CDR3 is TGTGCCAGCTCACCGGGGATGAGGCTAGCGGGAAGTAATACGCAGTATTTT. Its translation: CASSPGMRLAGSNTQYF. This sequence joins TRBV18 and TRBJ2-3; 9 bases agree with TRBD2. The V gene end was trimmed by 3 bases and the J gene end by 7 bases; junction bases not matched to a gene: 14. The CDR3 consists of 17 residues. CDR1 KGHSH and CDR2 LQKENI come from the germline V gene.

V usage is TRBV11-3 and J usage is TRBJ2-7; possible D gene TRBD1, 6 bases. Trimming cost V 1 base and J 3 bases, with 16 bases left between them. The CDR3 is 16 residues long. Germline V gives CDR1 SGHNT, CDR2 YENEEA. CDR3 protein: CASSLGPQGLGYEQYF. The CDR3 DNA follows: TGTGCCAGCAGCTTAGGTCCCCAGGGGTTGGGCTACGAGCAGTACTTC.

This chain uses TRBV6-4 with TRBJ1-6; tentative D call: TRBD1 (5 bases). The CDR3 length is 14 residues. Trimming pared 6 bases from V and 9 bases from J, leaving 15 bases between. Germline V lookup: CDR1 MRHNA, CDR2 SNTAGT. The CDR3 DNA follows: TGTGCCAGCAGCCCCGGGGGAGTAAGTTCACCCCTCCACTTT. It specifies CASSPGGVSSPLHF.

This clone is a singleton in its sample. J is TRBJ2-7 and V is TRBV25-1; no definite D call. Trimming left V 6 bases short and J 6 bases short, with 12 bases between. CDR1 is MGHDK, CDR2 SYGVNS, per germline. The CDR3 length is 12 residues. The CDR3 DNA follows: TGTGCCAGCAGCTCCATTGGTGGCGAGCAGTACTTC. Encoded protein: CASSSIGGEQYF.

The chain is built from TRBV5-1 and TRBJ2-3; 9 positions match TRBD1. Looked up from germline, CDR1 is SGHRS and CDR2 is YFSETQ. Losses at the gene ends were 1 base for V and 0 bases for J; bases not matched to a gene: 3. This CDR3 comprises 16 residues. The DNA for the CDR3 is TGCGCCAGCAGCTTGACGGGACAGGGAAGCACAGATACGCAGTATTTT. Translated: CASSLTGQGSTDTQYF. Combining the CDR3 with reference TRBV5-1 and TRBJ2-3 gives the whole variable domain KAGVTQTPRYLIKTRGQQVTLSCSPISGHRSVSWYQQTPGQGLQFLFEYFSETQRNKGNFPGRFSGRQFSNSRSEMNVSTLELGDSALYLCASSLTGQGSTDTQYFGPGTRLTVL.

V usage is TRBV6-5 and J usage is TRBJ2-7, with 9 bases lining up with TRBD1. J was trimmed by 6 bases and V by 0 bases; bases with no gene match: 6. The CDR3 contains 15 residues. CDR1 is MNHEY and CDR2 is SVGAGI in the germline V gene. The CDR3 loop is CASSYSMRTGVEQYF. CDR3 in DNA: TGTGCCAGCAGTTACTCGATGAGGACAGGGGTCGAGCAGTACTTC.

V is TRBV28 and J is TRBJ2-7; tentatively, D is TRBD1 (6 bases). The CDR3 runs 15 residues. From germline, CDR1 is MDHEN and CDR2 SYDVKM. V gave up 2 bases and J gave up 4 bases, with 15 bases separating them. The CDR3 spells CASSLAVGGRYEQYF. The CDR3 nucleotides read TGTGCCAGCAGTTTAGCGGTTGGGGGCAGGTACGAGCAGTACTTC. Combining the CDR3 with reference TRBV28 and TRBJ2-7 gives the whole variable domain DVKVTQSSRYLVKRTGEKVFLECVQDMDHENMFWYRQDPGLGLRLIYFSYDVKMKEKGDIPEGYSVSREKKERFSLILESASTNQTSMYLCASSLAVGGRYEQYFGPGTRLTVT.

The CDR3 protein is CASSPIRSSYNEQFF. Here the CDR3 DNA reads TGTGCCAGCAGCCCCATCCGGAGCTCCTACAATGAGCAGTTCTTC. The rearrangement uses TRBV11-3 and TRBJ2-1, with no clear D. This CDR3 is 15 amino acids long. With 5 bases removed from V and 0 bases from J, the gap between germline ends came to 11 bases. Germline V CDR1 and CDR2: SGHNT, YENEEA. Drawing the rest from reference TRBV11-3 and TRBJ2-1, the complete variable domain is EAGVVQSPRYKIIEKKQPVAFWCNPISGHNTLYWYLQNLGQGPELLIRYENEEAVDDSQLPKDRFSAERLKGVDSTLKIQPAELGDSAVYLCASSPIRSSYNEQFFGPGTRLTVL.

This rearrangement joins TRBV2 to TRBJ2-7, with D uncertain. Deletions cut 8 bases from V and 3 bases from J, with 8 bases between. Germline CDR1 reads SNHLY; CDR2 reads FYNNEI. The CDR3 is 11 amino acids. CDR3 in amino acids: CASGFDYEQYF. In nucleotides, the CDR3 is TGTGCCAGCGGGTTCGACTACGAGCAGTACTTC. The full variable domain, with the rest looked up from reference TRBV2 and TRBJ2-7, is EPEVTQTPSHQVTQMGQEVILRCVPISNHLYFYWYRQILGQKVEFLVSFYNNEISEKSEIFDDQFSVERPDGSNFTLKIRSTKLEDSAMYFCASGFDYEQYFGPGTRLTVT.

In its sample, this clone was seen a few times. The V and J genes are TRBV12-5 and TRBJ1-5, with D unclear. Germline V gives CDR1 LGHNT, CDR2 FRNRAP. V gave up 2 bases and J gave up 5 bases, with 4 bases separating them. The CDR3 covers 12 residues. CDR3 region: CASGLPDQPQHF. The CDR3 coding sequence is TGTGCTAGTGGTTTGCCCGATCAGCCCCAGCATTTT.

The chain combines TRBV11-2 with TRBJ1-1; no clear D gene. V lost 1 base and J 0 bases, leaving 12 bases between the germline ends. CDR1 and CDR2 from the germline V gene are SGHAT and FQNNGV. This CDR3 has 16 amino acids. DNA of the CDR3: TGTGCCAGCAGCTTAGTGGATTGGACGGTGAACACTGAAGCTTTCTTT. Translation gives CASSLVDWTVNTEAFF.

In its sample, this clone was seen a few times. The J gene is TRBJ1-1, the V gene TRBV19, with D unresolved. Germline V gene lookup returns CDR1 LNHDA and CDR2 SQIVND (reference sequence). The V end lost 4 bases, the J end lost 1 base, and 4 bases lay between the germline ends. CDR3 length equals 12 residues. CDR3 DNA sequence: TGTGCCAGTAGTAGACAGAACACTGAAGCTTTCTTT. Its protein product is CASSRQNTEAFF. The complete variable domain, with remaining parts taken from reference TRBV19 and TRBJ1-1, reads DGGITQSPKYLFRKEGQNVTLSCEQNLNHDAMYWYRQDPGQGLRLIYYSQIVNDFQKGDIAEGYSVSREKKESFPLTVTSAQKNPTAFYLCASSRQNTEAFFGQGTRLTVV.

The chain combines TRBV10-1 with TRBJ2-1; D gene ambiguous. The CDR3 is made up of 13 amino acids. V lost 6 bases and J 10 bases, leaving 16 bases between the germline ends. Germline V CDR1 and CDR2: WNHNN, SYGVQD (reference sequence). The CDR3 region has the DNA TGCGCCAGCAGGCCGGGCTCTACCGGAGAGCAGTTCTTC. Its translation: CASRPGSTGEQFF.

The chain is built from TRBV4-2 and TRBJ2-1; TRBD2 agrees at 9 bases. Germline values: CDR1 LGHNA, CDR2 YNFKEQ. V was clipped by 2 bases and J by 12 bases; unmatched bases: 11. This CDR3 has 15 residues. The CDR3 sequence: CASSQRTSEGARQFF. CDR3 in DNA: TGTGCCAGCAGCCAACGGACTAGCGAGGGGGCGCGGCAGTTCTTC.

The chain links TRBV6-6 to TRBJ2-5, with D hard to call. Trimming removed 0 bases from V and 2 bases from J, with 7 bases in between. Germline values: CDR1 MNHNY, CDR2 SVGAGI (reference sequence). The CDR3 consists of 14 residues. The CDR3 here is CASSYSPVQETQYF. For the CDR3, the DNA is TGTGCCAGCAGTTACTCGCCGGTACAAGAGACCCAGTACTTC.

There are a few counts of this clone. V gene TRBV2 combines with J gene TRBJ1-5; TRBD1 might be the D (5 bases). Germline lookup yields CDR1 SNHLY and CDR2 FYNNEI. The CDR3 contains 15 residues. Trimming removed 4 bases at V and 1 base at J, with 11 bases between. The CDR3 nucleotides read TGTGCCAGCAGTGCGGACAAGGCCAGCAATCAGCCCCAGCATTTT. Its protein is CASSADKASNQPQHF.

V is TRBV4-1 and J is TRBJ1-2, with TRBD1 matching over 7 bases. Germline trimming cut 3 bases from V and 4 bases from J; bases unmatched to any gene: 11. CDR1 MGHRA and CDR2 YSYEKL come from the germline V gene. This CDR3 has 16 residues. This CDR3 reads CASSQELTGVGYGYTF. The CDR3 DNA follows: TGCGCCAGCAGCCAGGAACTAACAGGGGTCGGCTATGGCTACACCTTC.

The chain links TRBV7-2 to TRBJ1-4, with 10 positions matching TRBD1. The CDR3 consists of 16 residues. Germline V gene lookup returns CDR1 SGHTA and CDR2 FQGNSA. The ends lost 1 base at V and 7 bases at J; junction bases unmatched: 6. DNA for the CDR3: TGTGCCAGCAGCTTAGTTAGGACAGGGGGAAGTGAAAAACTGTTTTTT. It yields the protein CASSLVRTGGSEKLFF.